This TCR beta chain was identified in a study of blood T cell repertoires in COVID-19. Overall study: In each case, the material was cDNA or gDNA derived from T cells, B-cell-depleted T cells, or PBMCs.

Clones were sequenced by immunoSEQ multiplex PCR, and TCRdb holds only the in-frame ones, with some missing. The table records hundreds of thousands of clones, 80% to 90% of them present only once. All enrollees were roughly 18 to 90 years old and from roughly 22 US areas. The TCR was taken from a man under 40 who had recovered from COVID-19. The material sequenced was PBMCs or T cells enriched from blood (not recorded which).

CDR3 protein: CASSLYPNGQGNTEAFF. The CDR3 DNA follows: TGTGCCAGCAGTTTATATCCCAATGGACAGGGGAACACTGAAGCTTTCTTT. The chain links TRBV27 to TRBJ1-1, with 8 bases identical to TRBD1. J lost 1 base, V lost 1 base, and 8 bases had no gene match. CDR1 MNHEY and CDR2 SMNVEV come from the germline V gene (reference sequence). This CDR3 contains 17 residues.